This T cell receptor (beta chain) was identified during a study of T-cell memory formation after mild COVID-19. Whole-study context: Largely donor-specific TCR clusters were found. Whole-study findings and limits: Several responding clones turned up in pre-infection memory, indicating that cross-reactive memory may have taken part. Day 15 to 85 contracting clones showed balanced CD4/CD8; later expanders leaned CD4+.

In TCRdb, the 5' RACE reads were re-called with MiXCR into one record per CDR3 protein. The repertoire consists of hundreds of thousands of distinct CDR3 sequences, with around a sixth occurring once and the leading ten covering around an eighth. Concerning this clonotype itself: The antigen is undetermined.

This clonotype was obtained from an adult woman who had mild COVID-19 (a few samples of this study predate the infection). Cell type and time point are not known. The sequenced sample consisted of PBMCs or a T cell subset sorted from them (not recorded which).

The CDR3 DNA reads TGTGCCAGCAGCCAAGGGGGTGGGGCTCGCGGTGAGCAGTTCTTC. Amino acids: CASSQGGGARGEQFF. The chain has TRBV3-1 and TRBJ2-1; TRBD1 is a possible D gene (5 bases). The germline gives CDR1 LGHDT, CDR2 YNNKEL (reference sequence). V lost 1 base and J 9 bases, leaving 16 bases between the germline ends. The CDR3 is 15 residues long.